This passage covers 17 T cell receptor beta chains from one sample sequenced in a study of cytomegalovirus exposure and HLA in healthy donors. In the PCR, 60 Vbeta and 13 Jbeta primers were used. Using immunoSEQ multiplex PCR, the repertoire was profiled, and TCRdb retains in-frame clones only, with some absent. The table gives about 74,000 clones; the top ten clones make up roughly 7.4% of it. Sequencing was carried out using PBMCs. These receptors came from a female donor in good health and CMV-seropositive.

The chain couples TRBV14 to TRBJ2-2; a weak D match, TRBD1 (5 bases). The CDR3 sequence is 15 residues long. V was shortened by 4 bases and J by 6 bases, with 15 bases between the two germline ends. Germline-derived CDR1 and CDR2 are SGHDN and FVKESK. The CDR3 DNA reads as TGTGCCAGCAGCCCCAGGGTGGGGAAAGCCGGGGAGCTGTTTTTT. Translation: CASSPRVGKAGELFF.

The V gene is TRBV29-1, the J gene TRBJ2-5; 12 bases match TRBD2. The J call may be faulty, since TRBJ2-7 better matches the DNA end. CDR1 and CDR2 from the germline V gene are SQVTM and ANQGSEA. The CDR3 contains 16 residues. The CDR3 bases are TGCAGCGTTGAAGACTTTACGACTAGCGGGAGCTACGAGCAGTACTTC. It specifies CSVEDFTTSGSYEQYF.

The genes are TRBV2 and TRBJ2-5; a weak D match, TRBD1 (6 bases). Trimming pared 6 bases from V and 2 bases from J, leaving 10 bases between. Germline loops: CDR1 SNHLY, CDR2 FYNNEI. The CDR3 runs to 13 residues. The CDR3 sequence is CASRPDRQETQYF. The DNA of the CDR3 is TGTGCCAGCAGGCCGGACAGACAAGAGACCCAGTACTTC.

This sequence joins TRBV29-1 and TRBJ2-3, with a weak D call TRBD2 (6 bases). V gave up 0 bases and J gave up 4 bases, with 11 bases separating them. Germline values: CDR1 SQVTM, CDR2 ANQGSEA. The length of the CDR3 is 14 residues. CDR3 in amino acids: CSVEDGGKADTQYF. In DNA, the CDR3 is TGCAGCGTTGAAGATGGCGGGAAGGCAGATACGCAGTATTTT.

The CDR3 spells CASTLGGGGTGELFF. The CDR3 DNA reads as TGTGCCAGCACTCTGGGGGGGGGCGGGACCGGGGAGCTGTTTTTT. The V call is TRBV28, the J call TRBJ2-2, with D possibly TRBD2 on 7 matching bases. V shed 7 bases and J shed 5 bases, with 17 bases lying between them. The germline CDR1 and CDR2 sequences are MDHEN and SYDVKM. This CDR3 contains 15 residues.

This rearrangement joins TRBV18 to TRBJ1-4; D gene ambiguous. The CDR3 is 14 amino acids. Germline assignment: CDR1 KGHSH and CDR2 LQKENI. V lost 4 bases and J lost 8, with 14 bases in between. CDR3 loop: CASSLQSGREKLFF. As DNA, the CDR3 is TGTGCCAGCTCACTACAATCGGGGAGGGAAAAACTGTTTTTT.

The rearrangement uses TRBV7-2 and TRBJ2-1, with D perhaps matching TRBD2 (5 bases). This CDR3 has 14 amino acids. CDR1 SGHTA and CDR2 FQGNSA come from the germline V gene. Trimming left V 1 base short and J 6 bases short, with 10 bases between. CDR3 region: CASSLGLAGNEQFF. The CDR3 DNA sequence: TGTGCCAGCAGCTTAGGGCTAGCAGGCAATGAGCAGTTCTTC.

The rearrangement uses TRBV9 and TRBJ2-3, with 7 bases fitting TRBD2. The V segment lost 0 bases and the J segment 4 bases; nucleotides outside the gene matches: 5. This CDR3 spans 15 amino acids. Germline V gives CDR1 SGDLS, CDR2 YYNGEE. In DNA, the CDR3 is TGTGCCAGCAGCGTAGGTGCGGGAGCTTCAGATACGCAGTATTTT. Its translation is CASSVGAGASDTQYF.

Here the CDR3 DNA reads TGTGCCAGCAGCTCTCTATCGGGGAGAACTAATGAAAAACTGTTTTTT. Its protein is CASSSLSGRTNEKLFF. The V and J genes are TRBV7-8 and TRBJ1-4, with no clear D. V was clipped by 4 bases and J by 1 base, with 13 bases between them. Germline CDR1 and CDR2: SGHVS and FQNEAQ. The CDR3 is 16 amino acids.

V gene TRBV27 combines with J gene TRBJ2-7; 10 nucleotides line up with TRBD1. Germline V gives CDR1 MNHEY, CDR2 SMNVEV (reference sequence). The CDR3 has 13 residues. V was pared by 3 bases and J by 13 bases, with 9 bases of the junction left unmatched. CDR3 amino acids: CASSFKPGTGVYF. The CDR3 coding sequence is TGTGCCAGCAGTTTTAAACCAGGGACAGGGGTTTACTTC.

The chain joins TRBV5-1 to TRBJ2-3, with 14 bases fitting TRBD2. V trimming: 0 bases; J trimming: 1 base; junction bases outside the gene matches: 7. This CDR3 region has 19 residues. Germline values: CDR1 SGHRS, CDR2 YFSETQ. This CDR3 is CASSLGGTSGRAGTDTQYF. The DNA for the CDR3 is TGCGCCAGCAGCTTGGGTGGGACTAGCGGGAGAGCAGGCACAGATACGCAGTATTTT. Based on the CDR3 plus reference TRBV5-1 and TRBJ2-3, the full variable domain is KAGVTQTPRYLIKTRGQQVTLSCSPISGHRSVSWYQQTPGQGLQFLFEYFSETQRNKGNFPGRFSGRQFSNSRSEMNVSTLELGDSALYLCASSLGGTSGRAGTDTQYFGPGTRLTVL.

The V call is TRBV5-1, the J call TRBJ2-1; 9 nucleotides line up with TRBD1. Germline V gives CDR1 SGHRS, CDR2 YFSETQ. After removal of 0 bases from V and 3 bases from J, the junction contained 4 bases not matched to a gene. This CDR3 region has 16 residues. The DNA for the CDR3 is TGCGCCAGCAGCTTGGAGGGGACAGGGCGCTACAATGAGCAGTTCTTC. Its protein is CASSLEGTGRYNEQFF. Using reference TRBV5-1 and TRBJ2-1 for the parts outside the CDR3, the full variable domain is KAGVTQTPRYLIKTRGQQVTLSCSPISGHRSVSWYQQTPGQGLQFLFEYFSETQRNKGNFPGRFSGRQFSNSRSEMNVSTLELGDSALYLCASSLEGTGRYNEQFFGPGTRLTVL.

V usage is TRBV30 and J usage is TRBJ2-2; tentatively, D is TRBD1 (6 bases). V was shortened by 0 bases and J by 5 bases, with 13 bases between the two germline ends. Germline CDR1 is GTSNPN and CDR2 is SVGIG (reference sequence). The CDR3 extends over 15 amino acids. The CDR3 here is CAWSVGTLHTGELFF. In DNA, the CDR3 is TGTGCCTGGAGTGTAGGGACACTACATACCGGGGAGCTGTTTTTT.

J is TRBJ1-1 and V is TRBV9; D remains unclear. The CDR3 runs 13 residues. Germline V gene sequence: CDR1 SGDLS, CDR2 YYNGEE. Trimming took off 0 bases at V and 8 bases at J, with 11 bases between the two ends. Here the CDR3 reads CASSVVPSLEAFF. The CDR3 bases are TGTGCCAGCAGCGTAGTACCCTCGCTAGAAGCTTTCTTT.

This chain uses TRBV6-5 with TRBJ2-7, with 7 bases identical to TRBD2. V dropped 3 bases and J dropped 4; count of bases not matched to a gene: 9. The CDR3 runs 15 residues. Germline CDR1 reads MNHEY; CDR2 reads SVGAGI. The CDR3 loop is CASSYVAGEWYEQYF. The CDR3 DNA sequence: TGTGCCAGCAGTTATGTGGCGGGAGAGTGGTACGAGCAGTACTTC.

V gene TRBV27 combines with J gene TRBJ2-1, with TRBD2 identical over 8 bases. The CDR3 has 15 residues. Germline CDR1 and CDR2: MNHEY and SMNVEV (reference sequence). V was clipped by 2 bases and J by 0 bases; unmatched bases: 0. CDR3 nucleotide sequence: TGTGCCAGCAGTTTAAGCGGGAGCTCCTACAATGAGCAGTTCTTC. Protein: CASSLSGSSYNEQFF.

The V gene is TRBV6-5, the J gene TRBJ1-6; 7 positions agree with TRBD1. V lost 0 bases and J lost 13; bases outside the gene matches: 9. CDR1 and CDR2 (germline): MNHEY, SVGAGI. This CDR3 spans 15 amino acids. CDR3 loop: CASSYSTTGSLPLHF. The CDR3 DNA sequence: TGTGCCAGCAGTTACTCAACGACAGGGTCGCTTCCCCTCCACTTT.